This T cell receptor (beta chain) comes out of a study of OX40 agonist ivuxolimab in advanced cancers. The assay was immunoSEQ multiplex PCR, and TCRdb's table has in-frame clones only and misses some. The table shows several thousand clones, with about 94% occurring only once. CDR3 length: 13 residues. Between the trimmed V and J ends, which lost 5 bases and 10 bases, there was a span of 15 bases. Per germline, CDR1 MNHEY and CDR2 SMNVEV (reference sequence). The clonotype was recovered from an adult with an advanced solid tumor such as melanoma, head and neck, liver or kidney cancer. Sequenced material: CD4+ or CD8+ T cells sorted from blood, taken in a trial of the OX40 agonist ivuxolimab. The chain has TRBV27 and TRBJ2-1; TRBD2 might be the D (6 bases). For the CDR3, the DNA is TGTGCCAGCAGTCCACGACTAGGAGGAGAGCAGTTCTTC. It codes for CASSPRLGGEQFF.